This T cell receptor beta chain was identified in a study of siplizumab effects on memory and regulatory T cells (dated by TCRdb to between 2018 and 2020). The study in broad terms: The study examined how the anti-CD2 antibody siplizumab affects alloreactive T-cell subsets in allogeneic mixed lymphocyte reactions built from human PBMCs.

Library creation used the immunoSEQ multiplex PCR assay. The deep sequencing platform assayed 90,000 to 100,000 TCR templates per sample. Genomic DNA extracted from sorted T cells was used for TCRbeta CDR3 sequencing. Regarding the original processing steps: The R programming language was used for clonal analysis of the TCRbeta CDR3 data. Unstimulated samples were compared with post-reaction CFSE-low samples to define alloreactive CD4+ and CD8+ clones. By matching sequences to the repertoires of sorted unstimulated Treg and non-Treg cells, each alloreactive CD4+ clone was assigned a regulatory or non-regulatory origin. This is the immuneACCESS table as TCRdb keeps it, with only in-frame sequences that have V and J called. A part of the clones is gone; compared with another copy, unresolved V genes explain less than half, and the rest is unexplained. V, J and clone size reflect that table, while D and trimming were determined from the DNA. This sample lists about 63,000 clones; around four fifths were detected once. The top ten clonotypes cover less than 4% of the sample.

Broad study findings and their caveats: Because sequences at frequencies below about 10^-5 were poorly captured, only a minor fraction of alloreactive clones could be mapped back to unstimulated subsets. Of the alloreactive CD4+ clones that could be mapped, the Treg-derived share averaged about 63% with siplizumab compared with about 25% in control reactions. No functional confirmation was obtained for the suppressive function of proliferating Tregs from siplizumab cultures. Siplizumab significantly lowered the cumulative frequency of alloreactive sequences that could be traced to unstimulated CD4+ memory T cells. About 75-96% of proliferating CD4+ or CD8+ clones could not be given a naive or memory phenotype. Compared with memory T cells, unstimulated naive T cells appeared more diverse, and naive cells seemed to make a substantial contribution to the alloresponse.

The germline V gene (reference sequence) supplies CDR1 SGHKS and CDR2 YYEKEE. The cysteine opens and the phenylalanine closes a CDR3 of 15 amino acids. Only the CDR3 portion is preserved as DNA: 45 bases, with reading frame beginning at the first base. At the junction V is shortened by 1 base and J by 3 bases, with 10 bases in between. In a few donor pairs, further sequencing was done on unstimulated CD8+ naive, CD4+ memory, CD8+ TEMRA, CD4+ naive and CD8+ effector memory subsets. Sorted unstimulated T cells and proliferating T cells recovered from mixed lymphocyte reactions underwent TCRbeta CDR3 sequencing. Fresh whole blood from nine to ten HLA-typed healthy donors was used as the source from which PBMCs were isolated. The sample holds one count of this clone. Its antigen specificity is not known. Per-base quality was not reported, and no clone a single base away is much larger than it.

This chain is built from TRBV5-5 and TRBJ2-2; the D assignment is uncertain and may be TRBD1 or TRBD2, with 5 bases supporting each. Sequenced input: memory CD4+ T cells sorted from blood. The sample's cell subset or site label, in plain terms: unstimulated CD4+ memory T cells. The receptor was isolated from a human donor in good health. The CDR3 protein is CASSLQEGYTGELFF. The bases are TGTGCCAGCAGCTTGCAAGAGGGGTACACCGGGGAGCTGTTTTTT.